The 5 T cell receptor delta chains below come from one sample, sequenced in a study of γδ T cells in repeated Plasmodium falciparum infection. Vgamma9/Vdelta2+ and Vdelta2-negative gammadelta T cells were flow-sorted from PBMC for bulk sequencing. TCRdb fed the multiplex PCR reads into CATT to redo clone calling. The sample lists 75,000 to 95,000 delta-chain clones; over 0.9% were seen once. Sequenced input: gamma-delta T cells from blood. The origin of the receptors is a pool of human donors (malaria-infected and uninfected, not separated).

In the case of this clone: TCRdb attributes to this sequence the protein of a much larger clone, which differs from the DNA translation at residue 5; a read error is likely, and the protein displayed is translated from the DNA. The rearrangement uses TRDV1 and TRDJ1; possibly TRDD3 for D (6 bases). No J gene is reported in TCRdb; it was inferred here by comparing the DNA with germline. Trimming stripped 4 bases from V and 7 bases from J, with 16 bases between. Germline loops: CDR1 TSWWSYY, CDR2 QGS. This CDR3 is built from 14 residues. The chain's CDR3 is CALGVPWGSGKLIF. CDR3 nucleotide sequence: TGTGCTCTTGGGGTTCCTTGGGGATCTGGTAAACTCATCTTT.

Only a few counts were recorded for this clone. A read error is likely here: a far larger clone is one base away. The same CDR3 arises from other DNA sequences in this sample as well. The CDR3 sequence: CALGEYRMGDEVTPFDKLIF. CDR3 nucleotide sequence: TGTGCCCTTGGGGAATACAGGATGGGGGACGAAGTAACACCCTTCGATAAACTCATCTTT. The V call is TRDV1, the J call TRDJ1; 7 nucleotides agree with TRDD3. Per germline, CDR1 TSWWSYY and CDR2 QGS. The CDR3 consists of 20 residues.

This clone has more than one count but fewer than ten. For this DNA, TCRdb reports the protein of a much larger clone, which diverges at residue 8, most likely from a read error; the protein presented here is translated directly from the DNA. This CDR3 reads CALGEQGFKRGRGIPYTDKLIF. CDR3 DNA: TGTGCTCTTGGGGAACAGGGATTTAAGCGAGGGAGGGGGATACCGTACACCGATAAACTCATCTTT. The rearrangement links TRDV1 to TRDJ1; 9 positions match TRDD3. The J gene is absent in TCRdb and was assigned here via DNA matching to germline. The CDR3 spans 22 residues. The germline V gene has CDR1 TSWWSYY and CDR2 QGS. Losses at the gene ends were 1 base for V and 0 bases for J; bases not matched to a gene: 21.

This clone was recorded at least ten times. The chain recombines TRDV1 with TRDJ1; D is ambiguous. V was clipped by 9 bases and J by 7 bases, with 24 bases between them. The CDR3 loop spans 15 amino acids. Per the germline V gene, CDR1 is TSWWSYY and CDR2 is QGS. In DNA, the CDR3 is TGTGCTCTCTATTTCTCAAGTGTGCCCCCCAGTAAACTCATCTTT. Its protein product is CALYFSSVPPSKLIF.

In this sample, this clone turned up a few times. The amino acid sequence in TCRdb belongs to a much larger clone and departs from this DNA's translation at residue 16, likely a sequencing read error; the sequence shown is translated from the DNA. The CDR3 bases are TGTGCCTGTGACATTCGGAGGACTCCCGTGAAATGGGGCACCGATGAACTCATCTTT. This encodes CACDIRRTPVKWGTDELIF. V gene TRDV2 combines with J gene TRDJ1, with D possibly being TRDD1 or TRDD3 (5 bases each). Since TCRdb gives no J gene, matching the DNA to germline was used here to assign it. The CDR3 has 19 residues. Germline V lookup: CDR1 GEAIGNYY, CDR2 EKD.